The clone carrying this TCR beta chain showed up many times. What it binds is unknown. The sample originates from a study of identical twins. Only healthy Caucasians were enrolled as donors. TCRdb re-analysed the 5' RACE reads in MiXCR, keeping a single row per CDR3 protein. The sample lists hundreds of thousands of distinct CDR3 sequences, around 8.1% occurring once. Regarding the study as a whole: The models systematically underestimated how much out-of-frame TCR alpha was shared in monozygotic twins. Conclusions were based on cross-sectional statistical analysis, without following the same donors.

This CDR3 comprises 12 residues. Germline CDR1 is SQVTM and CDR2 is ANQGSEA. Trimming removed 4 bases at V and 1 base at J, with 7 bases between. Another study also made use of these data, one on yellow fever vaccine responses in identical twins. Turning to that study: On the reported evidence, twins' vaccine T cell responses seemed partly convergent and partly personalized.

Sequences were obtained from memory (CD45RO+) T cells sorted from blood. The chain employs TRBV29-1 and TRBJ1-1; unclear D gene. This receptor was obtained from a woman between 18 and 29 years old in good health. In DNA form, the CDR3 reads TGCAGCGTTGGAGTAGGGAACACTGAAGCTTTCTTT. This codes for CSVGVGNTEAFF.